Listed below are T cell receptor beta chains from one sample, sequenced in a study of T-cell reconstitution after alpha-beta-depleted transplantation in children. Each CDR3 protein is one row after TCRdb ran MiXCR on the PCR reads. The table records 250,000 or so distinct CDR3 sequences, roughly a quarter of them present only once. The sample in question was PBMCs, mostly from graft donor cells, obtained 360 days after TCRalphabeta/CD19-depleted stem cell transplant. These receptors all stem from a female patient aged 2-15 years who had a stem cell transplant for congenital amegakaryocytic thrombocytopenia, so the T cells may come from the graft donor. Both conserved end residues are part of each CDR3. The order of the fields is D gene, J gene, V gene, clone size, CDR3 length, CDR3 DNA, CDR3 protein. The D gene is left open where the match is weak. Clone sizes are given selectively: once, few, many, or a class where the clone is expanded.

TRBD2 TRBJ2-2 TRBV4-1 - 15 TGCGCCAGCAGCCAAGTAGGGAGGGCTTCTGGGGAGCTGTTTTTT CASSQVGRASGELFF
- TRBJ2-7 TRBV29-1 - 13 TGCAGCGTTGTGAGCCCGAACTTCTACGAGCAGTACTTC CSVVSPNFYEQYF
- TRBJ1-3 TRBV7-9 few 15 TGTGCCAGCAGCTCCCGGACGGTGGGAGGAAACACCATATATTTT CASSSRTVGGNTIYF
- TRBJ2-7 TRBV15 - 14 TGTGCCACCAGCAGAGAGAGACGGTCTTACGAGCAGTACTTC CATSRERRSYEQYF
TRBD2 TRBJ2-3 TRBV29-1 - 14 TGCAGCGGGACTAGCGGGGGGGCCGGGGATACGCAGTATTTT CSGTSGGAGDTQYF
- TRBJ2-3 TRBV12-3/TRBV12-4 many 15 TGTGCCAGCAGTTCTAGGGGGGGCGCTGCAGATACGCAGTATTTT CASSSRGGAADTQYF
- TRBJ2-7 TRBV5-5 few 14 TGTGCCAGCAGCTCGCGAGGGGATTCCTACGAGCAGTACTTC CASSSRGDSYEQYF
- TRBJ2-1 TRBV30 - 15 TGTGCCTGGAGTGCGGGGTTTGGTACCTACAATGAGCAGTTCTTC CAWSAGFGTYNEQFF
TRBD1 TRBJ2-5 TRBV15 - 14 TGTGCCACCAGCAGAATAGACAGGGCGGAGACCCAGTACTTC CATSRIDRAETQYF
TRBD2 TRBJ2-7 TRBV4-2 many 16 TGTGCCAGCAGCCAAGATGGGCTAGCGGGGGTTTACGAGCAGTACTTC CASSQDGLAGVYEQYF
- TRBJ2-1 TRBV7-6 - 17 TGTGCCAGCAGCTTAGGTGGGGTAGGGGCCTCCTACAATGAGCAGTTCTTC CASSLGGVGASYNEQFF
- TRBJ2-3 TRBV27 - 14 TGTGCCAGCAGCCGCGGGGATGGCACAGATACGCAGTATTTT CASSRGDGTDTQYF
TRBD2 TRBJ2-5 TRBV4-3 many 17 TGCGCCAGCAGCCAAGATCGACTAGCCGAGTACCAAGAGACCCAGTACTTC CASSQDRLAEYQETQYF
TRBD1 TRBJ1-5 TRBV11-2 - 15 TGTGCCAGCAGCCGCGGGACAGGGCCAAATCAGCCCCAGCATTTT CASSRGTGPNQPQHF
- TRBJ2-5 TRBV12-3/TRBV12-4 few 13 TGTGCCAGCAGTGCACACCCGGCGGGAACCCAGTACTTC CASSAHPAGTQYF
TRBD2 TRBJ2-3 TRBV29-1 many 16 TGCAGCGTTGTCCGACTAGCGGGAGAAGGTTCAGATACGCAGTATTTT CSVVRLAGEGSDTQYF
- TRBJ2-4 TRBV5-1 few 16 TGCGCCAGCAGCCCGCCGGGTGAGCTAGCCAAAAACATTCAGTACTTC CASSPPGELAKNIQYF
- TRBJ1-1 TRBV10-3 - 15 TGTGCCATCAGTGAGTCCGCAGTCATGAACACTGAAGCTTTCTTT CAISESAVMNTEAFF
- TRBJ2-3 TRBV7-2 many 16 TGTGCCAGCAGCCCAAATTCCGGGACTGGGACAGATACGCAGTATTTT CASSPNSGTGTDTQYF
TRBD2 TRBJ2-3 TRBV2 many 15 TGTGCCAGCAGTGAACACCGGGGGGGTTTCGATACGCAGTATTTT CASSEHRGGFDTQYF
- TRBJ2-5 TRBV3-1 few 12 TGTGCCAGCAGCCAAGACCTCGAGACCCAGTACTTC CASSQDLETQYF
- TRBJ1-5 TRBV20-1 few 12 TGCAGTGCTTCAGGGCCAAATCAGCCCCAGCATTTT CSASGPNQPQHF
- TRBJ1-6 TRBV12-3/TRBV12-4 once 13 TGTGCCAGCAGTCGACAGTGTGTTCGGCCCCTCCACTTT CASSRQCVRPLHF
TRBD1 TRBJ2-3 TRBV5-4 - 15 TGTGCCAGCAGCGGGGGACAGGGGTTCACAGATACGCAGTATTTT CASSGGQGFTDTQYF
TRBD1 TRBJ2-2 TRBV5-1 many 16 TGCGCCAGCAGCGTCCGGGACAGTGGAGCCACCGGGGAGCTGTTTTTT CASSVRDSGATGELFF
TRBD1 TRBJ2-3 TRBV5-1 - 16 TGCGCCAGCAGCTTGCCCTCAGGGGGCTCGCTCGATACGCAGTATTTT CASSLPSGGSLDTQYF
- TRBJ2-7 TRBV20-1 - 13 TGCAGTGCTAGAGATCTGATCTCCTACGAGCAGTACTTC CSARDLISYEQYF
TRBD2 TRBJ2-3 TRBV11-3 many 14 TGTGCCAGCAGCTTGGGACTATCCACAGATACGCAGTATTTT CASSLGLSTDTQYF
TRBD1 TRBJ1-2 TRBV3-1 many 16 TGTGCCAGCAGCCATTTGGGAGGACAGGGAGGATATGGCTACACCTTC CASSHLGGQGGYGYTF
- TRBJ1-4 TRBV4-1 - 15 TGCGCCAGCAGCCAAGGTTGGCAGCTGAATGAAAAACTGTTTTTT CASSQGWQLNEKLFF
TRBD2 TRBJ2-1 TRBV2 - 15 TGTGCCAGCAGTGCGGTGTTGTCTAGCGGGAGTATTGAGTTCTTC CASSAVLSSGSIEFF
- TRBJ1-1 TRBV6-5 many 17 TGTGCCAGCAGTTTCGATTCAGGGCCCGGCATGAACACTGAAGCTTTCTTT CASSFDSGPGMNTEAFF
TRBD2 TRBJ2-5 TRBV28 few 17 TGTGCCAGCAGTTTACTAGCGGGAGGCCAGTACCAAGAGACCCAGTACTTC CASSLLAGGQYQETQYF
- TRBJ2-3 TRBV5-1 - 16 TGCGCCAGCAGCTTGCTAGGGACCCCCCCCACAGATACGCAGTATTTT CASSLLGTPPTDTQYF
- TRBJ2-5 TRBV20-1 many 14 TGCAGTGCAACCGTAAGGGGGTTACCAGAGACCCAGTACTTC CSATVRGLPETQYF
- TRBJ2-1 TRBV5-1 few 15 TGCGCCAGCAGCTCCGACTGGGGGGCGCCCAATGAGCAGTTCTTC CASSSDWGAPNEQFF
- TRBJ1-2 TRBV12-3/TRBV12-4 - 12 TGTGCCAGCAGTTTTGTCAGCTATGGCTACACCTTC CASSFVSYGYTF
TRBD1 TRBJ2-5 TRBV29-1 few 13 TGCAGCGTTGACCCCGGGACAGAAGAGACCCAGTACTTC CSVDPGTEETQYF
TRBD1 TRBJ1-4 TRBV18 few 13 TGTGCCAGCGGGACAGCCCCTAATGAAAAACTGTTTTTT CASGTAPNEKLFF
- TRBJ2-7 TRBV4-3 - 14 TGCGCCAGCAGCCAAGAAAAATCTTACGGCGAGCAGTACTTC CASSQEKSYGEQYF
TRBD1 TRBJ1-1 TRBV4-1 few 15 TGCACCAGCAGCCAGGACAACAGGGGAAAAGCTGAAGTTTTCTTT CTSSQDNRGKAEVFF
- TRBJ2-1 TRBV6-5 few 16 TGTGCCAGCAGTTACTCATGGAGGAAAGCGGACAATGAGCAGTTCTTC CASSYSWRKADNEQFF
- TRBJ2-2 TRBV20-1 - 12 TGCAGTGCAGAGCGGAACACCGGGGAGCTGTTTTTT CSAERNTGELFF
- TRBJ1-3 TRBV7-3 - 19 TGTGCCAGCAGCTTATTCGAGAGTCCGATTCAGTTTGGTCATAACACCATATATTTT CASSLFESPIQFGHNTIYF
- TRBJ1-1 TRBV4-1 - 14 TGCGCCAGCAGCCAAGAAGGCGGGGGCACTGAAGCTTTCTTT CASSQEGGGTEAFF
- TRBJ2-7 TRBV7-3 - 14 TGTGCCAGCAGCTTACTTCCAGGGCAGGGCGAGCAGTACTTC CASSLLPGQGEQYF
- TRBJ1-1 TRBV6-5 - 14 TGTGCCAGCAGTTTGGACACGGGGGACACTGAAGCTTTCTTT CASSLDTGDTEAFF
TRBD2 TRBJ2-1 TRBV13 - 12 TGTGCCAGCAGCCTTAGCGGGAGAGCGCGGTTCTTC CASSLSGRARFF
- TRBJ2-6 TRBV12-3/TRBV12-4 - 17 TGTGCCAGCAGTTTAGTGGGGAAGGGTACCGGGGCCAACGTCCTGACTTTC CASSLVGKGTGANVLTF
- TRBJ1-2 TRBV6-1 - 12 TGTGCCAGCAGGACGGGAACCTATGGCTACACCTTC CASRTGTYGYTF
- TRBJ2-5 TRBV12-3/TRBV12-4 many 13 TGTGCCAGCAGTTTAACTAAACAAGAGACCCAGTACTTC CASSLTKQETQYF
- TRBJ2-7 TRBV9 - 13 TGTGCCAGCAGCCCCGGTAACCCCTACGAGCAGTACTTC CASSPGNPYEQYF
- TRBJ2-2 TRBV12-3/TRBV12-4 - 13 TGTGCCAGCAGTCCACGGGACCGCGGTGAGCTGTTTTTT CASSPRDRGELFF
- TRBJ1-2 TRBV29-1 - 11 TGCAGCGTTGAAGCCTACAATGGCTACACCTTC CSVEAYNGYTF
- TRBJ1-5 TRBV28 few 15 TGTGCCAGCCGGTGGGCAGAGTATAGCAATCAGCCCCAGCATTTT CASRWAEYSNQPQHF
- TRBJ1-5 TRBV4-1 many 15 TGCGCCAGCAGCCAAGCATATGGGGGCTACCAGCCCCAGCATTTT CASSQAYGGYQPQHF
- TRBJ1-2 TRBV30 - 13 TGTGCCTGGAGTGGACAGGTTGGCTATGGCCACACCTTC CAWSGQVGYGHTF
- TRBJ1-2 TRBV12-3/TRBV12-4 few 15 TGTGCCAGCAGTCGTTCCGGACAGCTTAACTATGGCTACACCTTC CASSRSGQLNYGYTF
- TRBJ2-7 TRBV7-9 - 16 TGTGCCAGCAGCTTATCGTTTGGGGGCGAAGCCTACGAGCAGTACTTC CASSLSFGGEAYEQYF
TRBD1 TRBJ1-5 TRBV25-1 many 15 TGTGCCAGCACAATTAGGGGGCTAAGCAATCAGCCCCAGCATTTT CASTIRGLSNQPQHF